This record concerns one TCR beta chain sequence. Its specificity is not known. Study observations and caveats: The larger cohort examined one V-J beta rearrangement, not whole repertoires. Tumor memory CD4+ T cell TCR gene usage was found to cluster with blood and lymph node memory CD4+ cells and with lymph node naive CD4+ cells.

CD4+CD45RO+CD25- cells were isolated as memory CD4+ T cells. Constant-region reverse primers amplified full-length variable regions, followed by semi-nested Nested Universal Primer A PCR. TCRdb processed the 5' RACE reads anew with MiXCR; each CDR3 protein has one entry. The data hold about 42,000 distinct CDR3 sequences, with about 32% observed a single time. The CDR3 spans 13 residues. V lost 5 bases and J 3 bases, leaving 9 bases between the germline ends. The germline CDR1 and CDR2 sequences are SGHTA and FQGNSA. The source material was tumor-infiltrating memory CD4+ T cells sorted from the breast tumor. The sample's subset: memory CD4+ T cells, CD4+CD45RO+CD25-. The receptor comes from a female donor with breast cancer. The chain links TRBV7-2 to TRBJ2-3; a weak D match, TRBD2 (5 bases). CDR3 sequence (DNA): TGTGCCAGCAGCCAAGACTATACAGATACGCAGTATTTT. As protein: CASSQDYTDTQYF.